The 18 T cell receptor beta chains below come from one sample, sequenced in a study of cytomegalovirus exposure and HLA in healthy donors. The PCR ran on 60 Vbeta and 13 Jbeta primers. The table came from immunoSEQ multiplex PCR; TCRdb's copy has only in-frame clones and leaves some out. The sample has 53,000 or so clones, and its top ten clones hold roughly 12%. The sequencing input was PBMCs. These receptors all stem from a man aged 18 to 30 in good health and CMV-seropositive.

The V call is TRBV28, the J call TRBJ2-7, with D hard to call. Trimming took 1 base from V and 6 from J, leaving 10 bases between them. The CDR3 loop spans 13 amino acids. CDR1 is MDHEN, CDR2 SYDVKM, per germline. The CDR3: CASSLSRGVEQYF. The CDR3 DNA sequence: TGTGCCAGCAGTTTATCTCGCGGCGTCGAGCAGTACTTC.

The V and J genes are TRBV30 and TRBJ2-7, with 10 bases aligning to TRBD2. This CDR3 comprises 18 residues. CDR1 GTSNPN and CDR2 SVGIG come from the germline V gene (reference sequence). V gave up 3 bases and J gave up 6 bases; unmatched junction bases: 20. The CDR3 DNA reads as TGTGCCTGGAGCAACAGCGGGAGGGCCGGGGCTTCTAGGACCGAGCAGTACTTC. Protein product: CAWSNSGRAGASRTEQYF. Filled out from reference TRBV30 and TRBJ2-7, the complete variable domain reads SQTIHQWPATLVQPVGSPLSLECTVEGTSNPNLYWYRQAAGRGLQLLFYSVGIGQISSEVPQNLSASRPQDRQFILSSKKLLLSDSGFYLCAWSNSGRAGASRTEQYFGPGTRLTVT.

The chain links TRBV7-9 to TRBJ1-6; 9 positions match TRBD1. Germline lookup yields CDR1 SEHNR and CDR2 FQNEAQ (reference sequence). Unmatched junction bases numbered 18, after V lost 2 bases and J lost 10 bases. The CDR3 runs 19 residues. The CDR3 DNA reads TGTGCCAGCAGCTTACCCCAAAACCACCGGGACAGGGTTTGGTCACCCCTCCACTTT. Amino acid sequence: CASSLPQNHRDRVWSPLHF.

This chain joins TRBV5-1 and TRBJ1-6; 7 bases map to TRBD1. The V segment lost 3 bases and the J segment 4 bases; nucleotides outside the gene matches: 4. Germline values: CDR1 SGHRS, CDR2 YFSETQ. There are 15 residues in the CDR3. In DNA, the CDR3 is TGCGCCAGCAGCTGGGACAGAGAATATAATTCACCCCTCCACTTT. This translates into CASSWDREYNSPLHF.

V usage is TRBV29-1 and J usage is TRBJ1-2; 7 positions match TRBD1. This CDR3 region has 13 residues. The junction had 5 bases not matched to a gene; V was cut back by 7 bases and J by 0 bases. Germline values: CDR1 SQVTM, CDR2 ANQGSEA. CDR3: CSARDSTNYGYTF. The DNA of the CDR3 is TGCAGCGCTAGGGACAGCACTAACTATGGCTACACCTTC.

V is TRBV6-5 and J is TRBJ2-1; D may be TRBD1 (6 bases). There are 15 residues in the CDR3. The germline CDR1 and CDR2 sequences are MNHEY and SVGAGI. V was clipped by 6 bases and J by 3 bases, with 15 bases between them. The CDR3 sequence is CASSSGTHSYNEQFF. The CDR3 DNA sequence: TGTGCCAGCAGCTCCGGGACACATAGCTACAATGAGCAGTTCTTC.

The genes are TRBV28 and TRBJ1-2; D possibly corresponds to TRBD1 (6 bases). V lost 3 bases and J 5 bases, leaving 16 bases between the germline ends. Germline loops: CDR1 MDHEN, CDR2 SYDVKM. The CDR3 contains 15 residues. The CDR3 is CASSFTTGTSYGYTF. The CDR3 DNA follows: TGTGCCAGCAGTTTCACCACCGGGACATCGTATGGCTACACCTTC.

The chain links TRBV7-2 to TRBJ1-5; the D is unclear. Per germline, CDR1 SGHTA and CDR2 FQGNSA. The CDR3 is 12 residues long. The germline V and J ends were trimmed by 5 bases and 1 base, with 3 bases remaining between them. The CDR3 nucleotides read TGTGCCAGCAGCCAAAGCAATCAGCCCCAGCATTTT. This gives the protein CASSQSNQPQHF. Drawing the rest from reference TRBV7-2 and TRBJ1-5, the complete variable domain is GAGVSQSPSNKVTEKGKDVELRCDPISGHTALYWYRQSLGQGLEFLIYFQGNSAPDKSGLPSDRFSAERTGGSVSTLTIQRTQQEDSAVYLCASSQSNQPQHFGDGTRLSIL.

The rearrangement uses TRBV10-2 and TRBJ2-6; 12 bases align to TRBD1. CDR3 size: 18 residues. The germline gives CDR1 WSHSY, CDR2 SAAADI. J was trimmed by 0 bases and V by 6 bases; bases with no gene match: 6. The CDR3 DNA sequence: TGCGCCAGCAGGAGGGGACAGGGGGCCCGCTCTGGGGCCAACGTCCTGACTTTC. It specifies CASRRGQGARSGANVLTF.

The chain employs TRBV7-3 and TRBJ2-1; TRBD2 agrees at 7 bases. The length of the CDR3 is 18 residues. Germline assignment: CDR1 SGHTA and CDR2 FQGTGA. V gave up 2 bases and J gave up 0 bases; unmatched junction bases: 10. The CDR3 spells CASSLLLREARSYNEQFF. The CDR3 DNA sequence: TGTGCCAGCAGCTTACTTCTCCGGGAGGCCCGCTCCTACAATGAGCAGTTCTTC.

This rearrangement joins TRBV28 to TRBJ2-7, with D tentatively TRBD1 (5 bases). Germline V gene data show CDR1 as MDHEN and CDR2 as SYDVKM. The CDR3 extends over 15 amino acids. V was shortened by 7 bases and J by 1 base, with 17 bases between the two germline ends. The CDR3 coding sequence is TGTGCCAGCAACCCCCCTCAGGGCGGATCCTACGAGCAGTACTTC. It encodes CASNPPQGGSYEQYF.

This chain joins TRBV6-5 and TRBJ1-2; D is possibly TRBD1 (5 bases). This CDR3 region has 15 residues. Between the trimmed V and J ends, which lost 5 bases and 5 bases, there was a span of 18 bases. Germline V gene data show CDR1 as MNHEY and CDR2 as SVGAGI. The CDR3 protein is CASSTGGARLYGYTF. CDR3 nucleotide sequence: TGTGCCAGCAGTACTGGAGGGGCGCGTTTGTATGGCTACACCTTC.

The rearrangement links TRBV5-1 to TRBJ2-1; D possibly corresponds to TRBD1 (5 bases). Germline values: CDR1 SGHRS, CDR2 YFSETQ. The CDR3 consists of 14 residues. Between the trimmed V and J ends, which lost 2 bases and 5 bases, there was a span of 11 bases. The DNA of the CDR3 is TGCGCCAGCAGCTTTGGGGCTTCCAACAATGAGCAGTTCTTC. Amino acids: CASSFGASNNEQFF.

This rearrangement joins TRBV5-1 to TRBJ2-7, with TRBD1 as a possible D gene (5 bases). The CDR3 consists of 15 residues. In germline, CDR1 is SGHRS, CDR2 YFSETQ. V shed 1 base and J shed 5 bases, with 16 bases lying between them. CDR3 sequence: CASSLKSGRAHEQYF. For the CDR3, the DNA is TGCGCCAGCAGCTTGAAGTCTGGCAGGGCCCACGAGCAGTACTTC.

CDR3 loop: CASSTSGRASEEQYF. CDR3 bases: TGTGCCAGCAGCACTAGCGGGAGGGCCTCAGAAGAGCAGTACTTC. This sequence joins TRBV7-9 and TRBJ2-7, with 13 bases aligning to TRBD2. Germline trimming cut 5 bases from V and 7 bases from J; bases unmatched to any gene: 8. Germline V gene data show CDR1 as SEHNR and CDR2 as FQNEAQ (reference sequence). The CDR3 is 15 residues long.

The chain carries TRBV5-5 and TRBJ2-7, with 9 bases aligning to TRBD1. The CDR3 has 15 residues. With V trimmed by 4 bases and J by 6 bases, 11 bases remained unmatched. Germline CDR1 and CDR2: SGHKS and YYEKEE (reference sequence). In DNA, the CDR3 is TGTGCCAGCAGCGTAACCGGGACAGGGTCTGGCGAGCAGTACTTC. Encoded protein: CASSVTGTGSGEQYF.

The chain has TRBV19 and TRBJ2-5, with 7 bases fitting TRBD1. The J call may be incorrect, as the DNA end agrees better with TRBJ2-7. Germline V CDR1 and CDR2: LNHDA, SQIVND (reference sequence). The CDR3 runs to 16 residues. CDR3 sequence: CASSIFATGEAYEQYF. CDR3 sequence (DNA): TGTGCCAGTAGTATCTTCGCCACAGGGGAAGCCTACGAGCAGTACTTC.

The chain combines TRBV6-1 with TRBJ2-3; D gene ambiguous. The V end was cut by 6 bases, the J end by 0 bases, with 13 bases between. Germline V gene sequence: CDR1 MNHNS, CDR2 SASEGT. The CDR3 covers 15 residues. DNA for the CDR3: TGTGCCAGCAGCCGGAGACCATTTAGCACAGATACGCAGTATTTT. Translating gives CASSRRPFSTDTQYF.